These 28 T cell receptor beta chains originate from one sample sequenced in a study of shared clonotypes between healthy human individuals. TCRdb's copy holds only in-frame clones and misses some; the assay was immunoSEQ multiplex PCR. The top ten clones hold 1% to 1.3% of a sample with some 2 million clones, about 95% of them seen once. Naive CD8 isolation took CD45RO-negative cells positively selected for CCR7 and excluded terminally differentiated effector memory CD45RA+ cells. What was sequenced was naive CD8+ T cells sorted from blood. The origin of the receptors is a man aged 18 to 29 in good health.

V usage is TRBV29-1 and J usage is TRBJ2-1; 8 bases align to TRBD1. The junction had 8 bases not matched to a gene; V was cut back by 0 bases and J by 4 bases. Germline V gene lookup returns CDR1 SQVTM and CDR2 ANQGSEA. The CDR3 totals 16 residues. CDR3 bases: TGCAGCGTTGAAGAGGGAGGAACAGGGGGGTACAATGAGCAGTTCTTC. Translating it yields CSVEEGGTGGYNEQFF.

The sample holds one count of this clone. The chain uses TRBV5-6 and TRBJ1-1, with D uncertain. CDR1 and CDR2 (germline): SGHDT, YYEEEE. The CDR3 has 14 residues. V shed 3 bases and J shed 0 bases, with 9 bases lying between them. CDR3 sequence (DNA): TGTGCCAGCAGCTGGGATACCATGAACACTGAAGCTTTCTTT. It translates to CASSWDTMNTEAFF.

The chain links TRBV10-3 to TRBJ2-1, with D possibly being TRBD1 or TRBD2 (5 bases each). The CDR3 runs 13 residues. Germline lookup yields CDR1 ENHRY and CDR2 SYGVKD. The V end lost 9 bases, the J end lost 3 bases, and 12 bases lay between the germline ends. The DNA for the CDR3 is TGTGCCATTTCCGGGACCCTCTACAATGAGCAGTTCTTC. This translates into CAISGTLYNEQFF.

Concerning this clone itself: The sample holds other DNA sequences that translate to the same CDR3. V is TRBV29-1 and J is TRBJ2-7; TRBD2 matches at 10 bases. There are 14 residues in the CDR3. Germline V gene data show CDR1 as SQVTM and CDR2 as ANQGSEA. After removal of 1 base from V and 0 bases from J, the junction contained 0 bases not matched to a gene. DNA of the CDR3: TGCAGCGTTGAAGGACTAGCGGGCTCCTACGAGCAGTACTTC. It encodes CSVEGLAGSYEQYF.

This chain uses TRBV27 with TRBJ2-7, with D hard to call. The CDR3 runs 14 residues. Germline loops: CDR1 MNHEY, CDR2 SMNVEV (reference sequence). Trimming shortened V by 6 bases and J by 0 bases, and 12 bases separated the two germline ends. The CDR3 spells CASRRRNFSYEQYF. The CDR3 bases are TGTGCCAGCAGGCGCAGAAATTTCTCCTACGAGCAGTACTTC.

This clone was detected a few times. This sequence joins TRBV25-1 and TRBJ1-2; D perhaps matches TRBD1 (5 bases). CDR3 length equals 10 residues. In germline, CDR1 is MGHDK, CDR2 SYGVNS. V dropped 8 bases and J dropped 8 bases, with 9 bases sitting between them. CDR3 amino acids: CASRGTGYTF. The DNA for the CDR3 is TGTGCCAGCCGCGGGACGGGCTACACCTTC.

The rearrangement uses TRBV9 and TRBJ2-7; 8 bases fit TRBD1. This CDR3 is 17 amino acids long. V was pared by 0 bases and J by 5 bases, with 13 bases of the junction left unmatched. Germline loops: CDR1 SGDLS, CDR2 YYNGEE. Written as DNA, the CDR3 is TGTGCCAGCAGCGTAGGAGTTAGTTCGGGACAGGTCGACGAGCAGTACTTC. Residues: CASSVGVSSGQVDEQYF.

This chain uses TRBV5-8 with TRBJ2-7; D possibly corresponds to TRBD2 (6 bases). Germline V CDR1 and CDR2: SGHTS, YDEGEE. CDR3 length: 13 residues. The V and J ends lost 3 bases and 2 bases respectively, with 9 bases between them. CDR3 nucleotide sequence: TGTGCCAGCAGCTGGGGACTGACCTACGAGCAGTACTTC. This translates into CASSWGLTYEQYF. Supplemented by reference TRBV5-8 and TRBJ2-7, the full variable domain reads EAGVTQSPTHLIKTRGQQATLRCSPISGHTSVYWYQQALGLGLQFLLWYDEGEERNRGNFPPRFSGRQFPNYSSELNVNALELEDSALYLCASSWGLTYEQYFGPGTRLTVT.

This chain uses TRBV4-3 with TRBJ2-1, with 11 nucleotides matching TRBD1. The germline CDR1 and CDR2 sequences are LGHNA and YSLEER. This CDR3 is 18 amino acids long. V lost 4 bases, J lost 6 bases, and 14 bases stayed unmatched. The CDR3 protein is CASSPTIGTGGVVNEQFF. The DNA for the CDR3 is TGCGCCAGCAGCCCTACAATAGGGACAGGGGGGGTGGTCAATGAGCAGTTCTTC.

V usage is TRBV6-6 and J usage is TRBJ2-7; no clear D. Germline V gene data show CDR1 as MNHNY and CDR2 as SVGAGI (reference sequence). This CDR3 spans 13 amino acids. The V end was cut by 0 bases, the J end by 3 bases, with 6 bases between. CDR3 DNA: TGTGCCAGCAGTTACTCGCTCGACTACGAGCAGTACTTC. It is translated as CASSYSLDYEQYF.

The chain couples TRBV4-1 to TRBJ2-1, with 7 bases that match TRBD2. Germline V gene sequence: CDR1 MGHRA, CDR2 YSYEKL. Unmatched junction bases numbered 11, after V lost 0 bases and J lost 6 bases. The CDR3 contains 17 residues. CDR3 DNA sequence: TGCGCCAGCAGCCAAGATCGTCGGGAGGACCCCCGCAATGAGCAGTTCTTC. It is translated as CASSQDRREDPRNEQFF.

The chain joins TRBV28 to TRBJ2-7, with D tentatively TRBD2 (6 bases). Germline assignment: CDR1 MDHEN and CDR2 SYDVKM. CDR3 length: 14 residues. V gave up 3 bases and J gave up 5 bases, with 14 bases separating them. The CDR3 sequence is CASSFSGREDEQYF. The CDR3 DNA sequence: TGTGCCAGCAGTTTCTCGGGCAGGGAGGACGAGCAGTACTTC.

V and J are TRBV6-1 and TRBJ2-7; D remains ambiguous. Germline lookup yields CDR1 MNHNS and CDR2 SASEGT. Trimming shortened V by 2 bases and J by 3 bases, and 5 bases separated the two germline ends. CDR3 length: 12 amino acids. The CDR3 nucleotides are TGTGCCAGCAGTGAATGGCGCTACGAGCAGTACTTC. Encoded protein: CASSEWRYEQYF.

The rearrangement joins TRBV5-6 to TRBJ2-5; TRBD2 matches 8 bases. The CDR3 spans 15 residues. The V segment lost 3 bases and the J segment 2 bases; nucleotides outside the gene matches: 6. Germline values: CDR1 SGHDT, CDR2 YYEEEE. The CDR3 DNA follows: TGTGCCAGCAGCTGGCTTAGCGGGATTCAAGAGACCCAGTACTTC. Amino acids: CASSWLSGIQETQYF.

V and J are TRBV13 and TRBJ1-4, with TRBD1 matching over 9 bases. The CDR3 is 16 amino acids. V shed 1 base, J shed 7 bases, and the junction held 7 bases outside the gene matches. Germline assignment: CDR1 PRHDT and CDR2 FYEKMQ (reference sequence). CDR3 in amino acids: CASSLDGDRDGEKLFF. The CDR3 DNA is TGTGCCAGCAGCTTAGATGGGGACAGGGACGGTGAAAAACTGTTTTTT.

The V call is TRBV11-2, the J call TRBJ1-4, with D unclear. Trimming shortened V by 5 bases and J by 3 bases, and 16 bases separated the two germline ends. This CDR3 has 16 residues. In germline, CDR1 is SGHAT, CDR2 FQNNGV. The CDR3 loop reads CASSPSMGTANEKLFF. CDR3 bases: TGTGCCAGCAGCCCATCTATGGGCACAGCTAATGAAAAACTGTTTTTT.

The chain employs TRBV4-3 and TRBJ1-1, with unresolved D. The germline CDR1 and CDR2 sequences are LGHNA and YSLEER. V lost 0 bases, J lost 5 bases, and 22 bases lay in between. The CDR3 runs 18 residues. The CDR3 DNA sequence: TGCGCCAGCAGCCAAGATAGCTTGTGGTCGGAGTCGGGTACTGAAGCTTTCTTT. This codes for CASSQDSLWSESGTEAFF.

J is TRBJ2-7 and V is TRBV6-6, with D possibly called TRBD1 or TRBD2 (6 bases each). Germline CDR1 MNHNY, CDR2 SVGAGI (reference sequence). The V end was cut by 2 bases, the J end by 3 bases, with 14 bases between. This CDR3 region has 15 residues. The DNA of the CDR3 is TGTGCCAGCAGTTACCTCGGGGGCCTTAACTACGAGCAGTACTTC. This translates into CASSYLGGLNYEQYF.

V gene TRBV6-5 combines with J gene TRBJ2-1; D perhaps matches TRBD2 (5 bases). In germline, CDR1 is MNHEY, CDR2 SVGAGI. V lost 6 bases, J lost 12 bases, and 12 bases lay in between. The CDR3 consists of 11 residues. The CDR3 region has the DNA TGTGCCAGCAGCCCGTCCGAGGGGCAGTTCTTC. Encoded protein: CASSPSEGQFF.

The V call is TRBV27, the J call TRBJ2-2, with D unclear. This CDR3 spans 11 amino acids. Trimming took 5 bases from V and 6 from J, leaving 4 bases between them. From germline, CDR1 is MNHEY and CDR2 SMNVEV (reference sequence). CDR3 loop: CASSRSGELFF. In DNA form, the CDR3 reads TGTGCCAGCAGTAGGTCCGGGGAGCTGTTTTTT.

The gene calls are TRBV19 and TRBJ2-7, with a weak D call TRBD2 (5 bases). V lost 0 bases and J lost 0, with 12 bases in between. This CDR3 spans 16 amino acids. From germline, CDR1 is LNHDA and CDR2 SQIVND (reference sequence). The CDR3 here is CASSIDVEESSYEQYF. CDR3 DNA: TGTGCCAGTAGTATAGATGTGGAGGAAAGCTCCTACGAGCAGTACTTC.

This clone was seen a single time. The chain recombines TRBV11-3 with TRBJ2-3; 10 nucleotides agree with TRBD2. The CDR3 loop spans 17 amino acids. J was trimmed by 4 bases and V by 2 bases; bases with no gene match: 9. Germline CDR1 reads SGHNT; CDR2 reads YENEEA. The CDR3 DNA reads as TGTGCCAGCAGCTTAAGGCTAGCGGGAGTTAGGGCAGATACGCAGTATTTT. Protein: CASSLRLAGVRADTQYF.

The rearrangement uses TRBV27 and TRBJ2-1, with no clear D. V dropped 6 bases and J dropped 6 bases, with 9 bases sitting between them. CDR1 and CDR2 from the germline V gene are MNHEY and SMNVEV (reference sequence). The CDR3 has 12 amino acids. The CDR3 sequence: CASSSEFNEQFF. The CDR3 DNA sequence: TGTGCCAGCAGCTCCGAATTCAATGAGCAGTTCTTC.

V is TRBV10-1 and J is TRBJ2-7; D uncertain. The CDR3 has 13 residues. V dropped 2 bases and J dropped 0 bases, with 5 bases sitting between them. Germline V gene sequence: CDR1 WNHNN, CDR2 SYGVQD (reference sequence). Here the CDR3 DNA reads TGCGCCAGCAGTGAGAGTTTCTCCTACGAGCAGTACTTC. Its translation: CASSESFSYEQYF.

About this clone itself: This CDR3 is also generated by other DNA sequences in the sample. The rearrangement uses TRBV11-2 and TRBJ2-7; D is unclear. The CDR3 is 13 amino acids. Per the germline V gene, CDR1 is SGHAT and CDR2 is FQNNGV. The germline V and J ends were trimmed by 1 base and 4 bases, with 8 bases remaining between them. DNA for the CDR3: TGTGCCAGCAGCTTAGGACGGGCGTACGAGCAGTACTTC. As protein: CASSLGRAYEQYF.

The chain joins TRBV6-5 to TRBJ2-2; 7 positions agree with TRBD1. The CDR3 extends over 15 amino acids. After removal of 3 bases from V and 4 bases from J, the junction contained 5 bases not matched to a gene. Germline CDR1 reads MNHEY; CDR2 reads SVGAGI. Written as DNA, the CDR3 is TGTGCCAGCAGTTATACAGGGGATAGCACCGGGGAGCTGTTTTTT. This codes for CASSYTGDSTGELFF.

V usage is TRBV5-4 and J usage is TRBJ2-7, with D perhaps given as TRBD1 or TRBD2 (6 bases each). The CDR3 contains 12 residues. The germline CDR1 and CDR2 sequences are SGHNT and YYREEE (reference sequence). The V end was cut by 10 bases, the J end by 5 bases, with 16 bases between. DNA for the CDR3: TGTGCCTGTGCGGGACAAATGGACGAGCAGTACTTC. Amino acids: CACAGQMDEQYF.

The chain recombines TRBV6-5 with TRBJ2-6; perhaps TRBD1 as D (5 bases). Germline CDR1 MNHEY, CDR2 SVGAGI. With 6 bases removed from V and 0 bases from J, the gap between germline ends came to 9 bases. The CDR3 contains 15 residues. CDR3 coding DNA: TGTGCCAGCAGATTACAGGCCTCTGGGGCCAACGTCCTGACTTTC. It encodes CASRLQASGANVLTF.